What follows are 30 T cell receptor beta chains derived from one specimen sequenced in a study of vaccination and CD4 T cells after COVID-19. Sequenced with the Oncomine TCR Beta short-read assay was DNA taken from cultured CD4+ T cells. TCRdb re-analysed the PCR reads in MiXCR, keeping a single row per CDR3 protein. This table has more than 3,500 distinct CDR3 sequences, around 41% appearing once. No cognate antigen is known for these TCRs. Treatment reported: roughly nine-day PBMC culture with coronavirus spike peptide pools or control peptides (ViraFEST assay). The sequencing input was CD4+ T cells from blood, cultured in vitro. The receptors here all came from a human donor who had recovered from COVID-19.

The CDR3 nucleotides read TGTGCCAGCAGCCAAGATTTAGGGAAGGGAGAGACCCAGTACTTC. Its protein product is CASSQDLGKGETQYF. V usage is TRBV4-2 and J usage is TRBJ2-5; D is unclear. In germline, CDR1 is LGHNA, CDR2 YNFKEQ. V was pared by 0 bases and J by 4 bases, with 12 bases between. The CDR3 covers 15 residues.

This clonotype is termed large. The chain joins TRBV20-1 to TRBJ2-7, with TRBD1 matching over 11 bases. Germline assignment: CDR1 DFQATT and CDR2 SNEGSKA (reference sequence). The CDR3 has 16 residues. Unmatched junction bases numbered 10, after V lost 4 bases and J lost 2 bases. CDR3 sequence (DNA): TGCAGTGCTAAGTCCCCCCTGGGACAGGGGGCCTACGAGCAGTACTTC. The encoded protein is CSAKSPLGQGAYEQYF.

This clonotype was seen a handful of times. V usage is TRBV20-1 and J usage is TRBJ1-1, with D hard to call. Germline V CDR1 and CDR2: DFQATT, SNEGSKA (reference sequence). CDR3 length equals 14 residues. Trimming left V 5 bases short and J 7 bases short, with 20 bases between. The CDR3 sequence: CSARRGSPEGEAFF. The CDR3 DNA reads TGCAGTGCTCGACGAGGATCCCCTGAGGGTGAAGCTTTCTTT.

This clonotype is medium-sized in the sample. The V and J genes are TRBV6-1 and TRBJ2-7, with 7 nucleotides matching TRBD1. CDR1 is MNHNS, CDR2 SASEGT, per germline. The CDR3 has 15 amino acids. With 6 bases clipped from V and 5 bases from J, the junction kept 13 bases outside the gene matches. The CDR3 protein is CASSRGQNPSDEQYF. In nucleotides, the CDR3 is TGTGCCAGCAGCCGGGGACAGAACCCGTCGGACGAGCAGTACTTC.

In this sample, this clonotype turned up a few times. V is TRBV11-3 and J is TRBJ2-2; D is uncertain. This CDR3 has 15 residues. The V and J ends lost 1 base and 3 bases respectively, with 9 bases between them. The germline V gene encodes CDR1 SGHNT and CDR2 YENEEA. DNA of the CDR3: TGTGCCAGCAGCTTAGGGGGAAGAGACACCGGGGAGCTGTTTTTT. Its translation: CASSLGGRDTGELFF.

The J gene is TRBJ2-2, the V gene TRBV6-5, with D unclear. Trimming removed 4 bases at V and 3 bases at J, with 3 bases between. CDR3 length: 12 amino acids. Germline assignment: CDR1 MNHEY and CDR2 SVGAGI. CDR3: CASSSDTGELFF. CDR3 in DNA: TGTGCCAGCAGTTCCGACACCGGGGAGCTGTTTTTT.

The chain combines TRBV6-4 with TRBJ1-2; D is ambiguous. The CDR3 has 8 residues. V gave up 9 bases and J gave up 12 bases, with 8 bases separating them. CDR1 is MRHNA and CDR2 is SNTAGT in the germline V gene. DNA of the CDR3: TGTGCCAGGGCCCTAAACACCTTC. Translating it yields CARALNTF.

In this sample, this clonotype turned up once. The chain joins TRBV20-1 to TRBJ2-5, with 14 bases fitting TRBD2. J was trimmed by 5 bases and V by 5 bases; bases with no gene match: 10. Germline V gives CDR1 DFQATT, CDR2 SNEGSKA (reference sequence). The length of the CDR3 is 16 residues. The CDR3 loop reads CSARKVTSGRGETQYF. The CDR3 bases are TGCAGTGCTCGAAAAGTGACTAGCGGGAGGGGGGAGACCCAGTACTTC.

In nucleotides, the CDR3 is TGTGCCATCAGTGAGGCCAGGGCGGGAGGCTTAGAGACCCAGTACTTC. Translating it yields CAISEARAGGLETQYF. J is TRBJ2-5 and V is TRBV10-3; 8 nucleotides line up with TRBD2. Trimming cost V 2 bases and J 4 bases; bases outside gene matches: 9. The length of the CDR3 is 16 residues. The germline V gene encodes CDR1 ENHRY and CDR2 SYGVKD.

This rearrangement joins TRBV7-9 to TRBJ2-7; TRBD1 agrees at 8 bases. V gave up 9 bases and J gave up 5 bases; unmatched junction bases: 21. This CDR3 is built from 17 residues. Germline assignment: CDR1 SEHNR and CDR2 FQNEAQ (reference sequence). As DNA, the CDR3 is TGTGCCAGTACGTACGCCGGGACAGGAGGGAGAGCTGACGAGCAGTACTTC. It encodes CASTYAGTGGRADEQYF. The variable domain in full, completed from reference TRBV7-9 and TRBJ2-7, reads DTGVSQNPRHKITKRGQNVTFRCDPISEHNRLYWYRQTLGQGPEFLTYFQNEAQLEKSRLLSDRFSAERPKGSFSTLEIQRTEQGDSAMYLCASTYAGTGGRADEQYFGPGTRLTVT.

The chain recombines TRBV5-1 with TRBJ2-1; 8 bases match TRBD1. V lost 6 bases and J lost 0; bases outside the gene matches: 5. CDR3 length: 15 residues. The V gene's germline CDR1 is SGHRS and CDR2 YFSETQ. CDR3: CASTWDRPSYNEQFF. CDR3 in DNA: TGCGCCAGCACCTGGGACAGGCCCTCCTACAATGAGCAGTTCTTC.

The chain employs TRBV7-2 and TRBJ2-7, with D possibly TRBD2 on 6 matching bases. Deletions cut 5 bases from V and 6 bases from J, with 14 bases between. CDR3 length: 13 amino acids. CDR1 is SGHTA and CDR2 is FQGNSA in the germline V gene. CDR3 in amino acids: CASSPEREAEQYF. The CDR3 nucleotides read TGTGCCAGCAGCCCTGAAAGGGAGGCCGAGCAGTACTTC.

The rearrangement uses TRBV7-8 and TRBJ1-1; perhaps TRBD1 as D (5 bases). Germline CDR1 and CDR2: SGHVS and FQNEAQ. The CDR3 extends over 16 amino acids. V gave up 4 bases and J gave up 5 bases, with 20 bases separating them. The CDR3 coding sequence is TGTGCCAGCAGCTCTGGGCCCGGGACCCCGAGGACTGAAGCTTTCTTT. Residues: CASSSGPGTPRTEAFF.

By share, this clonotype counts as medium-sized. The chain's CDR3 is CASSGRSDSPLHF. The CDR3 coding sequence is TGTGCCAGCAGTGGACGGTCAGATTCACCCCTCCACTTT. The V and J genes are TRBV2 and TRBJ1-6, with D hard to call. Trimming removed 4 bases from V and 8 bases from J, with 9 bases in between. The length of the CDR3 is 13 residues. Germline CDR1 reads SNHLY; CDR2 reads FYNNEI.

This clonotype was detected only a few times. This rearrangement joins TRBV7-8 to TRBJ1-1; D is possibly TRBD1 (6 bases). The germline V gene has CDR1 SGHVS and CDR2 FQNEAQ. V was cut by 6 bases and J by 6 bases, with 17 bases left in between. The CDR3 is 14 amino acids. CDR3 nucleotide sequence: TGTGCCAGCAGTTGGACAGCGTCTCTCCCTGAAGCTTTCTTT. It encodes CASSWTASLPEAFF.

In its sample, this clonotype ranks as medium-sized. V and J are TRBV6-2 or TRBV6-3 and TRBJ2-7; 11 bases are a match to TRBD2. Per the germline V gene, CDR1 is MNHEY and CDR2 is SVGEGT. The V gene end was trimmed by 6 bases and the J gene end by 4 bases; junction bases not matched to a gene: 5. The CDR3 consists of 14 residues. This CDR3 is CASRSSGRGYEQYF. CDR3 DNA sequence: TGTGCCAGCAGGAGTAGCGGGAGGGGTTACGAGCAGTACTTC.

V is TRBV20-1 and J is TRBJ1-3; 12 nucleotides align to TRBD1. After removal of 6 bases from V and 3 bases from J, the junction contained 9 bases not matched to a gene. CDR1 DFQATT and CDR2 SNEGSKA come from the germline V gene (reference sequence). The CDR3 contains 16 residues. In DNA, the CDR3 is TGCAGTGCCGTGCCGGGACAGGGGGCTGGTGGAAACACCATATATTTT. Its translation is CSAVPGQGAGGNTIYF.

In this sample, this clonotype is medium-sized. V gene TRBV12-3 or TRBV12-4 combines with J gene TRBJ2-3; tentatively, D is TRBD2 (5 bases). V lost 3 bases and J lost 0, with 13 bases in between. This CDR3 comprises 16 residues. The CDR3 region is CASSFRSGASTDTQYF. The CDR3 region has the DNA TGTGCCAGCAGTTTTCGCAGCGGAGCTAGCACAGATACGCAGTATTTT.

This clonotype was seen more than once but under ten times. This chain links TRBV7-3 with TRBJ2-3, with D possibly being TRBD2 (5 bases). CDR3 length equals 13 residues. Trimming cost V 8 bases and J 0 bases, with 9 bases left between them. In germline, CDR1 is SGHTA, CDR2 FQGTGA. The CDR3 DNA sequence: TGTGCCAGCGGCCGCGGGAGCACAGATACGCAGTATTTT. Encoded protein: CASGRGSTDTQYF.

This clonotype was detected a few times. The chain recombines TRBV28 with TRBJ2-1, with TRBD2 matching 9 bases. The germline V gene encodes CDR1 MDHEN and CDR2 SYDVKM. The CDR3 consists of 16 residues. V trimming: 3 bases; J trimming: 10 bases; junction bases outside the gene matches: 13. The CDR3 DNA is TGTGCCAGCAGTTTGGCTGGGGCTAGCGGGGTATTAGAGCAGTTCTTC. This encodes CASSLAGASGVLEQFF. Variable domain in full (rest from reference TRBV28 and TRBJ2-1): DVKVTQSSRYLVKRTGEKVFLECVQDMDHENMFWYRQDPGLGLRLIYFSYDVKMKEKGDIPEGYSVSREKKERFSLILESASTNQTSMYLCASSLAGASGVLEQFFGPGTRLTVL.

Worth noting for this clonotype: One end of the junction fails to match germline, which may point to a read error. V usage is TRBV6-5 and J usage is TRBJ1-5; D gene ambiguous. Per germline, CDR1 MNHEY and CDR2 SVGAGI. This CDR3 spans 13 amino acids. CDR3 region: CASSYSRFQHQHF. CDR3 sequence (DNA): TGTGCCAGCAGTTACTCGAGGTTCCAGCACCAGCATTTT.

The chain recombines TRBV24-1 with TRBJ2-1; tentative D call: TRBD2 (6 bases). V was trimmed by 3 bases and J by 7 bases, leaving 15 bases between them. The CDR3 sequence is 15 residues long. The germline CDR1 and CDR2 sequences are KGHDR and SFDVKD. Here the CDR3 reads CATSDVGGIGNEQFF. CDR3 nucleotide sequence: TGTGCCACCAGTGATGTCGGCGGGATAGGTAATGAGCAGTTCTTC.

In this sample, this clonotype is medium-sized (0.01 to 0.1%). V usage is TRBV7-8 and J usage is TRBJ2-3, with TRBD2 matching over 9 bases. The CDR3 spans 16 residues. V trimming: 1 base; J trimming: 1 base; junction bases outside the gene matches: 3. The germline CDR1 and CDR2 sequences are SGHVS and FQNEAQ. The DNA for the CDR3 is TGTGCCAGCAGCTTAGGTCCTAGCGGGGGCACAGATACGCAGTATTTT. Amino acid sequence: CASSLGPSGGTDTQYF.

This chain connects TRBV6-5 to TRBJ2-7, with 9 bases that match TRBD2. V was pared by 2 bases and J by 2 bases, with 7 bases of the junction left unmatched. This CDR3 has 16 residues. Germline lookup yields CDR1 MNHEY and CDR2 SVGAGI. The CDR3 is CASSYPTSGTTYEQYF. The DNA for the CDR3 is TGTGCCAGCAGTTACCCGACTAGCGGAACTACCTACGAGCAGTACTTC.

This clonotype was counted a few times. The chain combines TRBV20-1 with TRBJ1-2; 9 bases agree with TRBD1. V was pared by 0 bases and J by 7 bases, with 6 bases of the junction left unmatched. CDR3 length: 14 amino acids. Per the germline V gene, CDR1 is DFQATT and CDR2 is SNEGSKA (reference sequence). CDR3 sequence (DNA): TGCAGTGCTAGAGATGGGACAGGGCTCTCTGGCTACACCTTC. It translates to CSARDGTGLSGYTF.

The chain uses TRBV12-3 or TRBV12-4 and TRBJ1-1; TRBD1 might be the D (6 bases). The CDR3 length is 12 residues. V shed 6 bases and J shed 9 bases, with 14 bases lying between them. The CDR3 sequence is CASRLTGLQAFF. The CDR3 coding sequence is TGTGCCAGCAGACTAACAGGGCTTCAAGCTTTCTTT.

The chain joins TRBV20-1 to TRBJ2-1; 8 nucleotides agree with TRBD2. This CDR3 has 15 residues. Per the germline V gene, CDR1 is DFQATT and CDR2 is SNEGSKA (reference sequence). Trimming took 6 bases from V and 5 from J; bases not matched to a gene: 12. The CDR3 here is CSAPSPGLGDNEQFF. The CDR3 region has the DNA TGCAGTGCGCCAAGCCCGGGACTAGGAGACAATGAGCAGTTCTTC.

The V and J genes are TRBV11-1 and TRBJ2-1; 9 nucleotides match TRBD1. V shed 4 bases, J shed 7 bases, and the junction held 2 bases outside the gene matches. The CDR3 contains 13 residues. Germline loops: CDR1 SGHAT, CDR2 FQDESV (reference sequence). The CDR3 loop reads CASSSGTGNEQFF. The CDR3, as DNA: TGTGCCAGCAGCTCTGGGACAGGGAATGAGCAGTTCTTC.

V gene TRBV7-2 combines with J gene TRBJ1-2; D ambiguous. Trimming cost V 5 bases and J 6 bases, with 19 bases left between them. Germline CDR1 SGHTA, CDR2 FQGNSA. The CDR3 runs 15 residues. The CDR3 loop reads CASSGRGILIDGYTF. DNA of the CDR3: TGTGCCAGCAGCGGGCGCGGGATATTGATCGATGGCTACACCTTC.

This clonotype was seen a handful of times. The gene calls are TRBV20-1 and TRBJ2-7, with unresolved D. Germline lookup yields CDR1 DFQATT and CDR2 SNEGSKA (reference sequence). Trimming cost V 0 bases and J 0 bases, with 12 bases left between them. The CDR3 is 15 amino acids. For the CDR3, the DNA is TGCAGTGCTAGAGATTCATCCAGAAACTCCTACGAGCAGTACTTC. Translated: CSARDSSRNSYEQYF.